The 20 T cell receptor beta chains below come from one sample, sequenced in a study of shared clonotypes between healthy human individuals. Sequencing used immunoSEQ multiplex PCR; TCRdb keeps in-frame clones, though not all of them. The data show about 1,800,000 clones, about 95% seen once. It was CD45RO-negative cells, positively selected for CCR7, that made up naive CD8 cells, with terminally differentiated effector memory CD45RA+ cells excluded. The sequenced material came from naive CD8+ T cells sorted from blood. Source of these receptors: a man between 18 and 35 years old in good health.

The gene calls are TRBV28 and TRBJ2-5; TRBD2 aligns across 7 bases. V shed 3 bases, J shed 1 base, and the junction held 5 bases outside the gene matches. The CDR3 has 15 residues. CDR1 is MDHEN, CDR2 SYDVKM, per germline. CDR3 sequence: CASSFRGTTQETQYF. In DNA, the CDR3 is TGTGCCAGCAGTTTCCGAGGGACTACCCAAGAGACCCAGTACTTC. Together with reference TRBV28 and TRBJ2-5, the CDR3 gives the full variable domain: DVKVTQSSRYLVKRTGEKVFLECVQDMDHENMFWYRQDPGLGLRLIYFSYDVKMKEKGDIPEGYSVSREKKERFSLILESASTNQTSMYLCASSFRGTTQETQYFGPGTRLLVL.

The chain carries TRBV2 and TRBJ1-2, with D perhaps TRBD1 (6 bases). The V gene's germline CDR1 is SNHLY and CDR2 FYNNEI. This CDR3 region has 14 residues. Trimming pared 8 bases from V and 4 bases from J, leaving 17 bases between. The CDR3 bases are TGTGCCAGCCACAGGGATATCCTAATCTATGGCTACACCTTC. It translates to CASHRDILIYGYTF.

This chain links TRBV10-3 with TRBJ2-2; the D gene is possibly TRBD2 (5 bases). Germline-derived CDR1 and CDR2 are ENHRY and SYGVKD. The ends were cut back, 7 bases at V and 0 bases at J, with 6 bases in the middle. This CDR3 comprises 13 residues. The CDR3 spells CAIMGANTGELFF. In nucleotides, the CDR3 is TGTGCCATCATGGGAGCGAACACCGGGGAGCTGTTTTTT.

The rearrangement links TRBV7-4 to TRBJ2-7, with D possibly matching TRBD2 (6 bases). CDR3 length: 17 residues. Trimming removed 0 bases from V and 1 base from J, with 16 bases in between. Per germline, CDR1 SGHVT and CDR2 SQSDAQ. CDR3 nucleotides: TGTGCCAGCAGCTTAGCCCGAGCGGGCGTCTTTTCCTACGAGCAGTACTTC. This sequence encodes CASSLARAGVFSYEQYF. The full variable domain, in which reference TRBV7-4 and TRBJ2-7 provide the parts outside the CDR3, is GAGVSQSPRYKVAKRGRDVALRCDSISGHVTLYWYRQTLGQGSEVLTYSQSDAQRDKSGRPSGRFSAERPERSVSTLKIQRTEQGDSAVYLCASSLARAGVFSYEQYFGPGTRLTVT.

This clone was observed a single time. The CDR3 region is CASSTLDRGYEQYF. CDR3 sequence (DNA): TGCGCCAGCAGCACCCTGGACAGGGGGTACGAGCAGTACTTC. The chain carries TRBV5-1 and TRBJ2-7; 10 positions match TRBD1. Germline V gene sequence: CDR1 SGHRS, CDR2 YFSETQ. CDR3 length equals 14 residues. V was pared by 4 bases and J by 4 bases, with 5 bases of the junction left unmatched.

This clone has only one observation. The V call is TRBV5-1, the J call TRBJ2-7; TRBD1 might be the D (6 bases). The CDR3 is made up of 15 amino acids. Germline V gene sequence: CDR1 SGHRS, CDR2 YFSETQ. Trimming pared 4 bases from V and 2 bases from J, leaving 16 bases between. The CDR3 DNA follows: TGCGCCAGCAGCATACAGGGATTAGGCACCTACGAGCAGTACTTC. Its translation is CASSIQGLGTYEQYF.

V usage is TRBV5-8 and J usage is TRBJ1-1; 7 bases line up with TRBD1. Germline V gene lookup returns CDR1 SGHTS and CDR2 YDEGEE. The CDR3 extends over 14 amino acids. With 0 bases clipped from V and 3 bases from J, the junction kept 2 bases outside the gene matches. This chain's CDR3 is CASSLEDRYTEAFF. CDR3 sequence (DNA): TGTGCCAGCAGCTTGGAGGACAGGTACACTGAAGCTTTCTTT.

The V call is TRBV10-3, the J call TRBJ2-7; TRBD1 aligns across 9 bases. Germline CDR1 ENHRY, CDR2 SYGVKD. V shed 10 bases and J 2 bases; nucleotides not matched to a gene: 6. The CDR3 totals 13 residues. In nucleotides, the CDR3 is TGTGCCACCGCGGGACAGGGTCCCTACGAGCAGTACTTC. Translation: CATAGQGPYEQYF.

The rearrangement uses TRBV4-3 and TRBJ2-1; 10 bases fit TRBD2. Germline V CDR1 and CDR2: LGHNA, YSLEER. V shed 1 base, J shed 7 bases, and the junction held 13 bases outside the gene matches. The CDR3 runs to 18 residues. The chain's CDR3 is CASSQGVAGGGGSNEQFF. CDR3 DNA: TGCGCCAGCAGCCAAGGGGTAGCGGGAGGTGGAGGTTCGAATGAGCAGTTCTTC.

The V and J genes are TRBV5-1 and TRBJ2-7, with unresolved D. Trimming took 2 bases from V and 4 from J, leaving 4 bases between them. There are 11 residues in the CDR3. The germline CDR1 and CDR2 sequences are SGHRS and YFSETQ. CDR3 nucleotide sequence: TGCGCCAGCAGCTTCCCTTACGAGCAGTACTTC. This encodes CASSFPYEQYF.

The rearrangement links TRBV14 to TRBJ2-7; possibly TRBD2 for D (6 bases). Trimming left V 4 bases short and J 6 bases short, with 13 bases between. CDR3 length: 13 amino acids. The germline gives CDR1 SGHDN, CDR2 FVKESK. The CDR3 sequence is CASSLGGSLEQYF. In DNA, the CDR3 is TGTGCCAGCAGCCTCGGAGGGTCTCTCGAGCAGTACTTC.

The sample holds one count of this clone. The V call is TRBV5-5, the J call TRBJ1-1; no definite D call. Germline V CDR1 and CDR2: SGHKS, YYEKEE (reference sequence). V was cut by 4 bases and J by 3 bases, with 13 bases left in between. The CDR3 runs to 14 residues. CDR3 in amino acids: CASSPLYWDTEAFF. DNA of the CDR3: TGTGCCAGCAGCCCCCTCTATTGGGACACTGAAGCTTTCTTT.

The chain links TRBV19 to TRBJ2-7; no definite D call. This CDR3 spans 15 amino acids. Germline lookup yields CDR1 LNHDA and CDR2 SQIVND (reference sequence). V lost 3 bases and J 5 bases, leaving 17 bases between the germline ends. The CDR3 spells CASSISVDPSNEQYF. DNA of the CDR3: TGTGCCAGTAGTATCTCAGTGGACCCCAGCAACGAGCAGTACTTC.

Concerning this clone: It may be a read error: a sequence one base away is much more abundant. The sample holds other DNA sequences that translate to the same CDR3. The gene calls are TRBV10-2 and TRBJ2-7, with D unresolved. V was shortened by 0 bases and J by 4 bases, with 1 base between the two germline ends. This CDR3 contains 11 residues. Germline-derived CDR1 and CDR2 are WSHSY and SAAADI. The CDR3 DNA is TGCGCCAGCAGTGAGTCATACGAGCAGTACTTC. It specifies CASSESYEQYF.

This chain connects TRBV7-9 to TRBJ2-3; possible D gene TRBD2, 5 bases. The ends were cut back, 5 bases at V and 4 bases at J, with 25 bases in the middle. The CDR3 is made up of 18 amino acids. Germline V CDR1 and CDR2: SEHNR, FQNEAQ (reference sequence). The CDR3 DNA reads as TGTGCCAGCAGCGCCTTAACTCATGTTCTCTCCGGGGCAGATACGCAGTATTTT. Translation: CASSALTHVLSGADTQYF.

The count of this clone is one. V is TRBV6-5 and J is TRBJ2-7; 8 nucleotides line up with TRBD1. The V segment lost 4 bases and the J segment 3 bases; nucleotides outside the gene matches: 8. In germline, CDR1 is MNHEY, CDR2 SVGAGI. This CDR3 comprises 15 residues. CDR3 nucleotide sequence: TGTGCCAGCAGTTTCAGTCCACAGGGGGTCTACGAGCAGTACTTC. Encoded protein: CASSFSPQGVYEQYF.

The chain is built from TRBV6-1 and TRBJ1-1; TRBD1 is a possible D gene (6 bases). Trimming removed 6 bases at V and 1 base at J, with 15 bases between. The V gene's germline CDR1 is MNHNS and CDR2 SASEGT. The CDR3 runs 15 residues. CDR3 in amino acids: CASSPFRGPNTEAFF. In nucleotides, the CDR3 is TGTGCCAGCAGCCCATTCAGGGGTCCGAACACTGAAGCTTTCTTT.

J is TRBJ1-3 and V is TRBV4-1, with D hard to call. V shed 4 bases and J shed 0 bases, with 13 bases lying between them. Germline CDR1 and CDR2: MGHRA and YSYEKL. The CDR3 is made up of 16 amino acids. CDR3 region: CASSLHQDSSGNTIYF. The CDR3 coding sequence is TGCGCCAGCAGCCTCCATCAGGACTCCTCTGGAAACACCATATATTTT.

This chain uses TRBV19 with TRBJ2-2, with D perhaps TRBD2 (5 bases). V was cut by 3 bases and J by 6 bases, with 14 bases left in between. CDR3 length equals 15 residues. CDR1 is LNHDA, CDR2 SQIVND, per germline (reference sequence). Here the CDR3 reads CASSIRGPSAGELFF. The CDR3 DNA sequence: TGTGCCAGTAGTATTCGGGGTCCAAGTGCCGGGGAGCTGTTTTTT.

V is TRBV5-4 and J is TRBJ2-5; 12 bases align to TRBD2. The junction had 7 bases not matched to a gene; V was cut back by 2 bases and J by 5 bases. Germline CDR1 and CDR2: SGHNT and YYREEE (reference sequence). The CDR3 extends over 16 amino acids. The CDR3 is CASSLLAGGSRETQYF. Written as DNA, the CDR3 is TGTGCCAGCAGCTTACTAGCGGGGGGTTCAAGGGAGACCCAGTACTTC.